These T cell receptor beta chains were read from a single sample in a study of T cell responses to AZD1222 COVID-19 vaccine. Libraries were prepared by immunoSEQ multiplex PCR; TCRdb keeps only in-frame clonotypes and omits some of them. The sample yields 170,000 or so clones, around 90% seen once. Here the sequenced sample was peripheral blood, taken 28 days after the second AZD1222 dose. The receptors shown here come from an adult who received the AZD1222 COVID-19 vaccine. The CDR3 runs from the conserved cysteine through the conserved F or W. The D gene is left open where the match is weak. Part of the rows lack a size; the others show once, few, many or a class for expanded clones.

>-|15|-|TRBJ2-2|TRBV19
TGTGCCAGTAGTAGCGCAGGGCGGGGCACCGGGGAGCTGTTTTTT
CASSSAGRGTGELFF
>-|14|-|TRBJ1-5|TRBV7-8
TGTGCCTCTCGAAGGGAGGTGAGCAATCAGCCCCAGCATTTT
CASRREVSNQPQHF
>-|15|-|TRBJ1-2|TRBV28
TGTGCCAGCAGAAGAGGGACGCTGGTTTTCTATGGCTACACCTTC
CASRRGTLVFYGYTF
>-|12|-|TRBJ2-3|TRBV7-2
TGTGCCAGCAGCCCCCGTGGAGATACGCAGTATTTT
CASSPRGDTQYF
>once|15|-|TRBJ1-1|TRBV7-2
TGTGCCAGCAGAGCCTCGGAAGGTGTGAACACTGAAGCTTTCTTT
CASRASEGVNTEAFF
>-|10|-|TRBJ2-5|TRBV20-1
TGCAGTGCGGCGATGGGGACCCAGTACTTC
CSAAMGTQYF
>-|13|TRBD1|TRBJ1-4|TRBV5-6
TGTGCCAGCAGTGCCGGGACAGGGGTAAAACTGTTTTTT
CASSAGTGVKLFF
>-|14|-|TRBJ1-5|TRBV6-1
TGTGCCAGCAGTGAGGAACGGCACAATCAGCCCCAGCATTTT
CASSEERHNQPQHF
>-|16|-|TRBJ2-1|TRBV6-4
TGTGCCAGCAGTGTAGGGGGGTCGAGCTCCTACAATGAGCAGTTCTTC
CASSVGGSSSYNEQFF
>-|16|TRBD1|TRBJ1-6|TRBV11-2
TGTGCCAGCAGCTTGGGGACAGGGAGTTCGCTTTCACCCCTCCACTTT
CASSLGTGSSLSPLHF
>-|14|-|TRBJ1-2|TRBV3-1/TRBV3-2
TGTGCCAGCACCCAAAAAGGCCAGAGCTATGGCTACACCTTC
CASTQKGQSYGYTF
>-|15|-|TRBJ1-5|TRBV19
TGTGCCAGTAGTATGACGTGGAGGGCAGGTCAGCCCCAGCATTTT
CASSMTWRAGQPQHF
>-|14|-|TRBJ2-7|TRBV3-1/TRBV3-2
TGTGCCAGCAGCCAAGAGTCCCAGGTCTACGAGCAGTACTTC
CASSQESQVYEQYF
>-|18|TRBD1|TRBJ2-2|TRBV9
TGTGCCAGCAGCCCGAGGGGGTCGGGGACAGGGTTAACCGGGGAGCTGTTTTTT
CASSPRGSGTGLTGELFF
>-|12|-|TRBJ1-2|TRBV12-3/TRBV12-4
TGTGCCAGCAGTTTTATCGGCTATGGCTACACCTTC
CASSFIGYGYTF
>-|14|TRBD2|TRBJ2-7|TRBV19
TGTGCCAGTAGTACCATAGCGGGGGCCTACGAGCAGTACTTC
CASSTIAGAYEQYF
>-|14|-|TRBJ1-5|TRBV27
TGTGCCAGCAGTTCGAATCGGGACTTCCAGCCCCAGCATTTT
CASSSNRDFQPQHF
>-|15|TRBD2|TRBJ2-5|TRBV7-3
TGTGCCAGCAGCCCCGCGGGGGGGTCCTTTGAGACCCAGTACTTC
CASSPAGGSFETQYF
>-|13|-|TRBJ2-3|TRBV27
TGTGCCAGCAGATTTGGGGGCACAGATACGCAGTATTTT
CASRFGGTDTQYF
>-|13|-|TRBJ2-6|TRBV6-5
TGTGCCAGCTCGGCAACCGGGGCCAACGTCCTGACTTTC
CASSATGANVLTF
>once|14|-|TRBJ1-1|TRBV18
TGTGCCAGCTCACCATTGACCGCCACGGCTGAAGCTTTCTTT
CASSPLTATAEAFF
>-|15|-|TRBJ2-1|TRBV12-5
TGTGCTAGTGGTTTGGTCTGGGGCGGAAACAATGAGCAGTTCTTC
CASGLVWGGNNEQFF
>-|16|TRBD1|TRBJ2-7|TRBV2
TGTGCCAGCAGTGGGCGGGGCCAGGGGGCCACCTACGAGCAGTACTTC
CASSGRGQGATYEQYF
>-|12|-|TRBJ2-2|TRBV28
TGTGCCAGCAGTTCGACAGGCTCGGGGCTGTTTTTT
CASSSTGSGLFF
>-|15|TRBD2|TRBJ2-1|TRBV9
TGTGCCAGCAGCGTAGTAGCGGGCTCCTACAATGAGCAGTTCTTC
CASSVVAGSYNEQFF
>-|14|-|TRBJ1-5|TRBV15
TGTGCCACCAAAACAGGGTTGGACAATCAGCCCCAGCATTTT
CATKTGLDNQPQHF
>-|16|TRBD1|TRBJ2-1|TRBV19
TGTGCCAGTACCAACCGGGGGACAGGGGGCACGAATGAGCAGTTCTTC
CASTNRGTGGTNEQFF
>-|16|TRBD1|TRBJ2-3|TRBV24-1
TGTGCCACCAGTGATTGGGGGACAGAGAGCACAGATACGCAGTATTTT
CATSDWGTESTDTQYF
>-|11|-|TRBJ1-3|TRBV9
TGTGCCAGCAGCCCAGGAAACACCATATATTTT
CASSPGNTIYF
>-|14|-|TRBJ1-4|TRBV27
TGTGCCAGCAGTTGGGCAGGGTTTGGAGAAAAACTGTTTTTT
CASSWAGFGEKLFF
>-|13|-|TRBJ2-7|TRBV9
TGTGCCAGCGGGGACTCACAGGGGAACGAGCAGTACTTC
CASGDSQGNEQYF
>-|14|TRBD1|TRBJ1-2|TRBV19
TGTGCCAGTAGCCCCCGGGACAGAAACTATGGCTACACCTTC
CASSPRDRNYGYTF
>-|15|-|TRBJ2-1|TRBV5-1
TGCGCCAGCAGCTTGGACGAGGGCAGGGTGAATGAGCAGTTCTTC
CASSLDEGRVNEQFF
>-|24|TRBD2|TRBJ2-6|TRBV5-3
TGTGCCAGAAGCCCTCATGGGGTAACCCGGACTAGCGGGGGAGATTACTCTGGGGCCAACGTCCTGACTTTC
CARSPHGVTRTSGGDYSGANVLTF
>-|13|TRBD1|TRBJ2-2|TRBV5-1
TGCGCCAGCAGCTCCGGACAGGTGTGGGAACTGTTTTTT
CASSSGQVWELFF
>-|13|TRBD1|TRBJ2-5|TRBV6-5
TGTGCCAGCAGGGCGACAGGGCACGAGACCCAGTACTTC
CASRATGHETQYF
>-|15|-|TRBJ1-1|TRBV7-9
TGTGCCAGCAGCTTTCCGGGAGGGATGAACACTGAAGCTTTCTTT
CASSFPGGMNTEAFF
>-|11|-|TRBJ1-4|TRBV19
TGTGCCAGCGCCACTAATGAAAAACTGTTTTTT
CASATNEKLFF
>-|17|-|TRBJ1-5|TRBV19
TGTGCCAGTAGTATTTTTCGAGGGGCTGGAGGCAATCAGCCCCAGCATTTT
CASSIFRGAGGNQPQHF
>-|16|-|TRBJ1-1|TRBV19
TGTGCCAGTAGTATAGATGGCAGGCCAGCTAACACTGAAGCTTTCTTT
CASSIDGRPANTEAFF
>few|11|-|TRBJ2-7|TRBV10-3
TGTGCCATCAGTGAGCTCGACGAGCAGTACTTC
CAISELDEQYF
>-|16|-|TRBJ1-5|TRBV10-3
TGTGTGACATCGAGCGGGGGCCGGACGAGCAATCAGCCCCAGCATTTT
CVTSSGGRTSNQPQHF
>-|12|-|TRBJ2-3|TRBV28
TGTGCCAGCAGTTTTCGGCCAGATACGCAGTATTTT
CASSFRPDTQYF